This TCR beta chain was sequenced during a study of spatial heterogeneity in lung cancer. Study overall: Taken at a median of approximately 2 years after resection, follow-up PBMC samples underwent sequencing when available. Study-level points and caveats: Compared with follow-up, resection was when ubiquitous expanded tumor TCRs appeared in blood more.

In this sample, this clonotype turned up many times. No antigen is known for it. Time point in this sample: blood at routine non-recurrence follow-up after resection. Whole RNA, which was extracted from tumor, nontumor lung tissue or frozen PBMC, was sequenced without any cell sorting. TCRdb passed the 5' RACE reads through MiXCR, listing each CDR3 protein once. The sample records about 70,000 distinct CDR3 sequences, approximately 9% being singletons. The germline CDR1 and CDR2 sequences are KGHDR and SFDVKD. The V segment lost 4 bases and the J segment 4 bases; nucleotides outside the gene matches: 6. The CDR3 contains 15 residues.

The source is a female donor with early-stage non-small cell lung cancer. The chain has TRBV24-1 and TRBJ2-1; TRBD2 agrees at 7 bases. The sequenced sample was PBMCs, obtained at follow-up. CDR3 protein: CATSDQAGPYNEQFF. The CDR3 bases are TGTGCCACCAGTGACCAAGCGGGACCGTACAATGAGCAGTTCTTC.